This TCR delta chain is drawn from a study of gamma-delta T cells after stem cell transplantation. TCRdb used CATT to re-call clones from the RT-PCR reads. The sample lists thousands of delta-chain clones; around 4.5% were seen once. On this clone: A clone one base away is much larger, so this may be a read error. Other DNA sequences in this sample translate to the same CDR3.

This CDR3 is built from 17 residues. Trimming cost V 3 bases and J 1 base; bases outside gene matches: 10. The germline V gene has CDR1 GEAIGNYY and CDR2 EKD. This clonotype was obtained from a human donor. It is not recorded whose cells these are; they may come from a transplant donor. This sequence joins TRDV2 and TRDJ1; 10 bases are shared with TRDD3. The sequenced sample consisted of gamma-delta T cells. Written as DNA, the CDR3 is TGTGCCTGTGACGGACTGGGGGATTCTGTAGGCACCGATAAACTCATCTTT. Its translation is CACDGLGDSVGTDKLIF.